These 30 T cell receptor beta chains were all obtained from the same sample, sequenced in a study of T cell responses to AZD1222 COVID-19 vaccine. Assay used: immunoSEQ multiplex PCR; TCRdb lists only in-frame clones, some missing. The sample has 75,000 to 100,000 clones; roughly nine tenths are singletons. Sequencing used peripheral blood, obtained on day 0 of AZD1222 vaccination. These receptors came from an adult in good health.

This clone was recorded once. J is TRBJ2-1 and V is TRBV2; 13 bases line up with TRBD2. CDR3 length: 15 amino acids. The germline V gene encodes CDR1 SNHLY and CDR2 FYNNEI. V lost 8 bases to trimming and J lost 0 bases; unmatched junction nucleotides: 1. The CDR3 region has the DNA TGTGCCAGCCGGACTAGCGGGAGCTCCTACAATGAGCAGTTCTTC. Amino acid sequence: CASRTSGSSYNEQFF.

V is TRBV11-1 and J is TRBJ2-5; the D gene is possibly TRBD2 (5 bases). The CDR3 totals 11 residues. V was shortened by 5 bases and J by 5 bases, with 6 bases between the two germline ends. Germline V lookup: CDR1 SGHAT, CDR2 FQDESV (reference sequence). The CDR3 reads CASSPGETQYF. CDR3 DNA: TGTGCCAGCAGCCCGGGGGAGACCCAGTACTTC.

The chain uses TRBV3-1 (or the pseudogene TRBV3-2) and TRBJ1-3, with no clear D. CDR1 is LGHDT and CDR2 is YNNKEL in the germline V gene (reference sequence). This CDR3 comprises 16 residues. V was shortened by 0 bases and J by 0 bases, with 9 bases between the two germline ends. The CDR3 coding sequence is TGTGCCAGCAGCCAAGAGCGGCAACTCTCTGGAAACACCATATATTTT. Translation gives CASSQERQLSGNTIYF.

The rearrangement joins TRBV9 to TRBJ1-1; D is uncertain. This CDR3 is 14 amino acids long. Trimming stripped 4 bases from V and 1 base from J, with 11 bases between. CDR1 SGDLS and CDR2 YYNGEE come from the germline V gene. For the CDR3, the DNA is TGTGCCAGCAGCCCCCACTCAGCGAACACTGAAGCTTTCTTT. Residues: CASSPHSANTEAFF.

The V call is TRBV7-3, the J call TRBJ2-2; 7 bases agree with TRBD1. CDR1 SGHTA and CDR2 FQGTGA come from the germline V gene. V gave up 5 bases and J gave up 6 bases; unmatched junction bases: 9. The CDR3 is made up of 15 amino acids. CDR3 coding DNA: TGTGCCAGCAGCCCCTCCACAGGGGCCCCCGGGGAGCTGTTTTTT. It encodes CASSPSTGAPGELFF.

The chain employs TRBV28 and TRBJ2-1; no clear D. Between the trimmed V and J ends, which lost 6 bases and 0 bases, there was a span of 12 bases. CDR3 length equals 15 residues. Germline V gene sequence: CDR1 MDHEN, CDR2 SYDVKM. This chain's CDR3 is CASRRPTSSYNEQFF. The CDR3 bases are TGTGCCAGCAGGAGACCCACGAGCTCCTACAATGAGCAGTTCTTC.

The rearrangement joins TRBV28 to TRBJ1-5, with D possibly TRBD1 on 6 matching bases. V was cut by 4 bases and J by 0 bases, with 13 bases left in between. The CDR3 loop spans 16 amino acids. Germline CDR1 MDHEN, CDR2 SYDVKM. CDR3 nucleotides: TGTGCCAGCAGTTCTAGTCTGGGGGCTAGCAATCAGCCCCAGCATTTT. It yields the protein CASSSSLGASNQPQHF.

CDR3 amino acids: CAWGRATGSSNEKLFF. The CDR3 DNA reads as TGTGCCTGGGGACGGGCTACAGGTTCAAGTAATGAAAAACTGTTTTTT. The chain carries TRBV30 and TRBJ1-4; D may be TRBD1 (5 bases). The ends were cut back, 5 bases at V and 4 bases at J, with 20 bases in the middle. Germline CDR1 reads GTSNPN; CDR2 reads SVGIG (reference sequence). The length of the CDR3 is 16 residues.

A single count supports this clone. The gene calls are TRBV28 and TRBJ1-5, with 8 bases lining up with TRBD1. Germline V gene data show CDR1 as MDHEN and CDR2 as SYDVKM. There are 13 residues in the CDR3. With 7 bases clipped from V and 6 bases from J, the junction kept 5 bases outside the gene matches. For the CDR3, the DNA is TGTGCCAGCAATCTGGACAGGGTTCAGCCCCAGCATTTT. Translating gives CASNLDRVQPQHF. The whole variable domain, filled in from reference TRBV28 and TRBJ1-5, reads DVKVTQSSRYLVKRTGEKVFLECVQDMDHENMFWYRQDPGLGLRLIYFSYDVKMKEKGDIPEGYSVSREKKERFSLILESASTNQTSMYLCASNLDRVQPQHFGDGTRLSIL.

V usage is TRBV6-1 and J usage is TRBJ2-7; TRBD1 aligns across 8 bases. J was trimmed by 4 bases and V by 4 bases; bases with no gene match: 12. Germline-derived CDR1 and CDR2 are MNHNS and SASEGT. The CDR3 length is 16 residues. This CDR3 reads CASSVPGGAGKYEQYF. The CDR3 DNA reads as TGTGCCAGCAGTGTCCCAGGGGGCGCGGGGAAGTACGAGCAGTACTTC.

The chain is built from TRBV18 and TRBJ2-4; 13 positions match TRBD2. The germline V gene has CDR1 KGHSH and CDR2 LQKENI. V lost 3 bases to trimming and J lost 0 bases; unmatched junction nucleotides: 8. This CDR3 contains 19 residues. The CDR3 protein is CASSPPGTSGVLAKNIQYF. The CDR3 DNA reads as TGTGCCAGCTCACCCCCAGGGACTAGCGGGGTCTTAGCCAAAAACATTCAGTACTTC.

This chain joins TRBV15 and TRBJ1-1; D may be TRBD1 (5 bases). The CDR3 length is 15 residues. Germline values: CDR1 LNHNV, CDR2 YYDKDF (reference sequence). The V end was cut by 3 bases, the J end by 1 base, with 12 bases between. DNA of the CDR3: TGTGCCACCAGCAGTGGGGGGTTGGCGAACACTGAAGCTTTCTTT. Residues: CATSSGGLANTEAFF.

V is TRBV5-6 and J is TRBJ2-7, with no clear D. Trimming cost V 4 bases and J 3 bases, with 8 bases left between them. The CDR3 has 12 residues. The germline V gene encodes CDR1 SGHDT and CDR2 YYEEEE. CDR3 sequence: CASSRRLYEQYF. The CDR3 DNA sequence: TGTGCCAGCAGCCGGCGACTCTACGAGCAGTACTTC.

The chain links TRBV3-1 (or the pseudogene TRBV3-2) to TRBJ1-4, with 9 nucleotides matching TRBD1. J was trimmed by 8 bases and V by 2 bases; bases with no gene match: 6. In germline, CDR1 is LGHDT, CDR2 YNNKEL (reference sequence). This CDR3 is built from 15 residues. CDR3 DNA sequence: TGTGCCAGCAGCCAAACCGGGACAGGGTACGAAAAACTGTTTTTT. Protein product: CASSQTGTGYEKLFF.

The CDR3 DNA follows: TGTGCCAGCAGTTCTACCCGGGACAGGTCTTATGGGGCCAACGTCCTGACTTTC. Its translation: CASSSTRDRSYGANVLTF. The V call is TRBV28, the J call TRBJ2-6; 8 positions match TRBD1. Germline trimming cut 4 bases from V and 3 bases from J; bases unmatched to any gene: 11. The CDR3 contains 18 residues. Germline V gene data show CDR1 as MDHEN and CDR2 as SYDVKM.

This clone was recorded only once. This chain connects TRBV10-3 to TRBJ2-1, with unresolved D. V lost 5 bases, J lost 7 bases, and 12 bases lay in between. The CDR3 length is 13 residues. The V gene's germline CDR1 is ENHRY and CDR2 SYGVKD. CDR3 residues: CAISSFIENEQFF. For the CDR3, the DNA is TGTGCCATCAGTAGCTTCATTGAGAATGAGCAGTTCTTC.

CDR3 DNA: TGCGCCAGCAGCCCGCGGTGGGGTTGGAGTGTGTTCTACGAGCAGTACTTC. As protein: CASSPRWGWSVFYEQYF. This sequence joins TRBV4-1 and TRBJ2-7; D uncertain. Looked up from germline, CDR1 is MGHRA and CDR2 is YSYEKL. CDR3 length: 17 residues. Trimming left V 4 bases short and J 3 bases short, with 22 bases between.

The genes are TRBV4-1 and TRBJ2-1; 8 bases fit TRBD2. V lost 0 bases and J lost 4; bases outside the gene matches: 2. CDR1 and CDR2 from the germline V gene are MGHRA and YSYEKL. This CDR3 is built from 15 residues. The chain's CDR3 is CASSQEPSGYNEQFF. For the CDR3, the DNA is TGCGCCAGCAGCCAAGAGCCTAGCGGGTACAATGAGCAGTTCTTC.

J is TRBJ1-2 and V is TRBV5-4; TRBD1 aligns across 7 bases. CDR1 and CDR2 from the germline V gene are SGHNT and YYREEE (reference sequence). This CDR3 region has 13 residues. Losses at the gene ends were 4 bases for V and 4 bases for J; bases not matched to a gene: 4. The CDR3 bases are TGTGCCAGCAGCATAAAGGGGGCCTATGGCTACACCTTC. This sequence encodes CASSIKGAYGYTF. The full variable domain, completed using reference TRBV5-4 and TRBJ1-2, is ETGVTQSPTHLIKTRGQQVTLRCSSQSGHNTVSWYQQALGQGPQFIFQYYREEENGRGNFPPRFSGLQFPNYSSELNVNALELDDSALYLCASSIKGAYGYTFGSGTRLTVV.

The rearrangement links TRBV6-6 to TRBJ1-6; D unresolved. This CDR3 is 14 amino acids long. V was shortened by 3 bases and J by 5 bases, with 8 bases between the two germline ends. Germline-derived CDR1 and CDR2 are MNHNY and SVGAGI (reference sequence). CDR3: CASSYRGDNSPLHF. DNA of the CDR3: TGTGCCAGCAGTTATCGGGGAGATAATTCACCCCTCCACTTT.

In its sample, this clone was seen once. This chain links TRBV7-9 with TRBJ2-7; 10 positions match TRBD1. V was clipped by 3 bases and J by 7 bases; unmatched bases: 6. The germline CDR1 and CDR2 sequences are SEHNR and FQNEAQ (reference sequence). The CDR3 totals 14 residues. The CDR3 here is CASSLGDRGREQYF. CDR3 nucleotides: TGTGCCAGCAGCTTGGGTGACAGGGGGCGTGAGCAGTACTTC.

CDR3 coding DNA: TGCGCCAGCGCAGCGGGGGGATACACAGATACGCAGTATTTT. Translating gives CASAAGGYTDTQYF. The chain links TRBV5-1 to TRBJ2-3; the match to TRBD2 covers 9 bases. After removal of 7 bases from V and 2 bases from J, the junction contained 5 bases not matched to a gene. This CDR3 has 14 amino acids. Germline V gene data show CDR1 as SGHRS and CDR2 as YFSETQ.

The rearrangement links TRBV29-1 to TRBJ2-7; D is uncertain. V lost 6 bases and J lost 3, with 12 bases in between. Germline CDR1 SQVTM, CDR2 ANQGSEA. This CDR3 is built from 12 residues. CDR3 region: CSVTLSNYEQYF. The CDR3 DNA reads as TGCAGCGTCACCCTTTCTAACTACGAGCAGTACTTC.

V is TRBV7-2 and J is TRBJ2-1, with TRBD2 identical over 10 bases. The CDR3 is 11 residues long. With 6 bases clipped from V and 16 bases from J, the junction kept 6 bases outside the gene matches. Germline V gene lookup returns CDR1 SGHTA and CDR2 FQGNSA. The CDR3 sequence: CASSSGGSGFF. The CDR3 DNA sequence: TGTGCCAGCAGTAGCGGGGGGAGTGGATTCTTC.

This chain links TRBV7-2 with TRBJ1-6; D is undetermined. Looked up from germline, CDR1 is SGHTA and CDR2 is FQGNSA. The CDR3 is 14 residues long. V was pared by 3 bases and J by 12 bases, with 15 bases between. CDR3 in DNA: TGTGCCAGCAGCTTTGGGCGAGTGGCCATACCCCTCCACTTT. It yields the protein CASSFGRVAIPLHF.

The gene calls are TRBV19 and TRBJ1-3; possibly TRBD1 for D (5 bases). V was shortened by 3 bases and J by 2 bases, with 11 bases between the two germline ends. Germline assignment: CDR1 LNHDA and CDR2 SQIVND (reference sequence). This CDR3 is 15 amino acids long. CDR3 sequence reads: CASSIQGSAGNTIYF. The CDR3 DNA follows: TGTGCCAGTAGTATTCAGGGATCGGCTGGAAACACCATATATTTT.

The CDR3 is CASSFLIAGAGELFF. The DNA for the CDR3 is TGTGCCAGCAGTTTTTTAATAGCGGGAGCCGGGGAGCTGTTTTTT. The chain links TRBV28 to TRBJ2-2; 9 bases line up with TRBD2. The junction had 5 bases not matched to a gene; V was cut back by 3 bases and J by 6 bases. The CDR3 totals 15 residues. From germline, CDR1 is MDHEN and CDR2 SYDVKM.

In this sample, this clone turned up a few times. The V gene is TRBV2, the J gene TRBJ1-6, with 9 bases identical to TRBD1. This CDR3 contains 20 residues. Germline CDR1 SNHLY, CDR2 FYNNEI. Trimming cost V 4 bases and J 5 bases; bases outside gene matches: 18. For the CDR3, the DNA is TGTGCCAGCAGTGCCCACAGGGGGCGGGTGGATTTAAGGAATAATTCACCCCTCCACTTT. It is translated as CASSAHRGRVDLRNNSPLHF.

The rearrangement joins TRBV10-1 to TRBJ2-1; 10 bases match TRBD2. The CDR3 runs 18 residues. With 6 bases clipped from V and 7 bases from J, the junction kept 18 bases outside the gene matches. Germline V lookup: CDR1 WNHNN, CDR2 SYGVQD (reference sequence). The CDR3 DNA sequence: TGCGCCAGCAGCGAGGGACCGGGACTAGCGACTCCGGGAAATGAGCAGTTCTTC. Protein: CASSEGPGLATPGNEQFF.

The chain joins TRBV6-2 or TRBV6-3 to TRBJ1-5; 7 bases are a match to TRBD1. Germline V gene lookup returns CDR1 MNHEY and CDR2 SVGEGT. Trimming at V came to 6 bases and at J to 2 bases, leaving 7 bases not matched to a gene. This CDR3 is built from 15 residues. This chain's CDR3 is CASSFGTVGNQPQHF. The CDR3 region has the DNA TGTGCCAGCAGCTTTGGGACAGTAGGCAATCAGCCCCAGCATTTT.